This T cell receptor (beta chain) was documented in a study of graft-versus-host responses after intestinal transplantation. Study at large: All recipients got anti-thymocyte globulin induction, then tacrolimus and steroids for about 3 years. Study conclusions and caveats: Some GvH clones were seen earlier in gut or blood, suggesting intestinal origin.

Of note for this clone: No antigen is known for it. The junction and the germline gene differ at one end; a read error may be behind it.

Assay: immunoSEQ multiplex PCR; the TCRdb copy retains only in-frame clones and omits some. Of 80,000 to 100,000 clones in the sample, about 90% are singletons; the top ten hold nearly 0.11%. Germline V gives CDR1 MNHNY, CDR2 SVGAGI (reference sequence). The CDR3 runs 15 residues. The origin of this receptor is a human donor who received an intestinal transplant. The sample was unstimulated CD4+ T cells sorted from spleen or lymph node cells, taken before intestinal transplant. The genes are TRBV6-6 and TRBJ1-2; D not resolved. The CDR3 region is CASSYAGDPNCGYTF. The CDR3 coding sequence is TGTGCCAGCAGTTACGCCGGGGATCCTAACTGTGGCTACACCTTC.